This T cell receptor beta chain is from a study of cytomegalovirus exposure and HLA in healthy donors. Study results and caveats: Using a false discovery rate of 0.05, a later analysis showed that roughly 16,000 TCR beta sequences were associated with HLA alleles. Sequence variants that were highly shared formed a cluster that was likely a sequencing artifact. What a later analysis showed was that several of the most significant clusters appeared linked to common viral pathogens. A later analysis linked a missense variant in DCLRE1C to the trimming of TCR beta V and J genes.

V shed 1 base and J 2 bases; nucleotides not matched to a gene: 3. This CDR3 contains 16 residues. Germline lookup yields CDR1 LNHDA and CDR2 SQIVND (reference sequence). Researchers ran the PCR with 60 Vbeta and 13 Jbeta primers. Data came from immunoSEQ multiplex PCR; TCRdb stores just in-frame clones and leaves some out. The data hold 55,000 to 70,000 clones, with more than 80% observed a single time. To note about this clone: Its antigen is unknown.

The receptor was isolated from a woman aged 25 to 39 in good health and CMV-seronegative. The chain joins TRBV19 to TRBJ2-3, with TRBD1 identical over 10 bases. The sequenced material came from PBMCs. The CDR3 is CASSIGQGAFTDTQYF. CDR3 DNA sequence: TGTGCCAGTAGTATAGGACAGGGGGCTTTCACAGATACGCAGTATTTT.